Following are 30 T cell receptor beta chains from one sample sequenced in a study of blood T cell repertoires in COVID-19. TCRdb's table, derived via immunoSEQ multiplex PCR, lists solely in-frame clones and lacks some. Among 90,000 to 110,000 clones listed, around 81% were seen once. Specimen: peripheral blood. The receptors were sampled from a woman aged 65 to 85 with acute or convalescent COVID-19.

The chain links TRBV7-9 to TRBJ2-2, with TRBD2 identical over 7 bases. With 6 bases clipped from V and 2 bases from J, the junction kept 9 bases outside the gene matches. The CDR3 runs to 16 residues. Germline V gene data show CDR1 as SEHNR and CDR2 as FQNEAQ (reference sequence). CDR3: CASSPRLAINTGELFF. Written as DNA, the CDR3 is TGTGCCAGCAGTCCAAGACTAGCTATAAACACCGGGGAGCTGTTTTTT.

The gene calls are TRBV6-5 and TRBJ2-7; 7 bases map to TRBD2. This CDR3 comprises 15 residues. Germline CDR1 and CDR2: MNHEY and SVGAGI. With V trimmed by 6 bases and J by 1 base, 9 bases remained unmatched. In DNA, the CDR3 is TGTGCCAGCAGCTCCGCTAGCGGTACTTCCTACGAGCAGTACTTC. Translated: CASSSASGTSYEQYF.

This sequence joins TRBV29-1 and TRBJ1-1, with D possibly TRBD1 on 6 matching bases. Germline values: CDR1 SQVTM, CDR2 ANQGSEA. The CDR3 totals 13 residues. With 6 bases removed from V and 1 base from J, the gap between germline ends came to 12 bases. Here the CDR3 DNA reads TGCAGCGTCGCCCTACAGGGGAACACTGAAGCTTTCTTT. This codes for CSVALQGNTEAFF.

The CDR3 sequence is CASSEVVVNSPLLVGKLFF. CDR3 DNA sequence: TGTGCCAGCAGTGAAGTAGTGGTAAATAGCCCTTTACTGGTCGGAAAACTGTTTTTT. The V call is TRBV2, the J call TRBJ1-4; D call uncertain. Between the trimmed V and J ends, which lost 1 base and 10 bases, there was a span of 28 bases. The CDR3 consists of 19 residues. CDR1 is SNHLY and CDR2 is FYNNEI in the germline V gene.

This sequence joins TRBV9 and TRBJ2-1; 9 positions agree with TRBD1. The J segment lost 8 bases and the V segment lost 4 bases, leaving 10 bases of the junction unmatched. From germline, CDR1 is SGDLS and CDR2 YYNGEE. CDR3 length: 15 amino acids. CDR3 sequence: CASSSRGTGLDEQFF. The CDR3 bases are TGTGCCAGCAGCTCTAGAGGGACAGGGTTAGATGAGCAGTTCTTC. Drawing the rest from reference TRBV9 and TRBJ2-1, the complete variable domain is DSGVTQTPKHLITATGQRVTLRCSPRSGDLSVYWYQQSLDQGLQFLIQYYNGEERAKGNILERFSAQQFPDLHSELNLSSLELGDSALYFCASSSRGTGLDEQFFGPGTRLTVL.

This chain connects TRBV2 to TRBJ2-7; tentative D call: TRBD1 (7 bases). With 6 bases removed from V and 4 bases from J, the gap between germline ends came to 13 bases. The CDR3 consists of 13 residues. CDR1 is SNHLY, CDR2 FYNNEI, per germline. CDR3 region: CASSAGQIYEQYF. DNA for the CDR3: TGTGCCAGCAGCGCGGGACAGATATACGAGCAGTACTTC. Based on the CDR3 plus reference TRBV2 and TRBJ2-7, the full variable domain is EPEVTQTPSHQVTQMGQEVILRCVPISNHLYFYWYRQILGQKVEFLVSFYNNEISEKSEIFDDQFSVERPDGSNFTLKIRSTKLEDSAMYFCASSAGQIYEQYFGPGTRLTVT.

CDR3: CASSIQGPAEAFF. In DNA, the CDR3 is TGTGCCAGCAGTATTCAGGGTCCGGCTGAAGCTTTCTTT. This chain uses TRBV6-5 with TRBJ1-1, with a possible D match to TRBD1 (5 bases). Trimming left V 5 bases short and J 6 bases short, with 13 bases between. CDR3 length: 13 residues. Germline V gives CDR1 MNHEY, CDR2 SVGAGI.

CDR3: CASSYYTTDTQYF. In DNA, the CDR3 is TGTGCCAGCAGTTATTACACCACAGATACGCAGTATTTT. This chain connects TRBV12-3 or TRBV12-4 to TRBJ2-3; D not certain. The CDR3 runs to 13 residues. Trimming pared 4 bases from V and 2 bases from J, leaving 7 bases between.

The J gene is TRBJ2-1, the V gene TRBV19; TRBD2 aligns across 7 bases. After removal of 7 bases from V and 9 bases from J, the junction contained 12 bases not matched to a gene. The germline V gene encodes CDR1 LNHDA and CDR2 SQIVND (reference sequence). The CDR3 sequence is 14 residues long. This CDR3 reads CASISRGEVGEQFF. DNA of the CDR3: TGTGCCAGTATTAGCCGGGGGGAGGTAGGTGAGCAGTTCTTC. Based on the CDR3 plus reference TRBV19 and TRBJ2-1, the full variable domain is DGGITQSPKYLFRKEGQNVTLSCEQNLNHDAMYWYRQDPGQGLRLIYYSQIVNDFQKGDIAEGYSVSREKKESFPLTVTSAQKNPTAFYLCASISRGEVGEQFFGPGTRLTVL.

CDR3: CASSDQQGWYTEAFF. For the CDR3, the DNA is TGTGCCAGCAGCGACCAACAGGGATGGTACACTGAAGCTTTCTTT. The chain recombines TRBV5-4 with TRBJ1-1; D possibly corresponds to TRBD1 (6 bases). The CDR3 runs 15 residues. The V end was cut by 4 bases, the J end by 3 bases, with 16 bases between. CDR1 and CDR2 from the germline V gene are SGHNT and YYREEE (reference sequence). Together with reference TRBV5-4 and TRBJ1-1, the CDR3 gives the full variable domain: ETGVTQSPTHLIKTRGQQVTLRCSSQSGHNTVSWYQQALGQGPQFIFQYYREEENGRGNFPPRFSGLQFPNYSSELNVNALELDDSALYLCASSDQQGWYTEAFFGQGTRLTVV.

This sequence joins TRBV14 and TRBJ1-1, with 9 bases fitting TRBD1. After removal of 5 bases from V and 4 bases from J, the junction contained 11 bases not matched to a gene. The CDR3 has 16 amino acids. Germline-derived CDR1 and CDR2 are SGHDN and FVKESK. CDR3 protein: CASSNRDRVAGTEAFF. The CDR3 region has the DNA TGTGCCAGCAGCAACCGGGACAGGGTAGCGGGCACTGAAGCTTTCTTT.

The J gene is TRBJ2-6, the V gene TRBV28; 8 nucleotides agree with TRBD1. The CDR3 loop spans 17 amino acids. Germline V gives CDR1 MDHEN, CDR2 SYDVKM. Trimming at V came to 5 bases and at J to 0 bases, leaving 6 bases not matched to a gene. CDR3 residues: CASSRRTGNSGANVLTF. Written as DNA, the CDR3 is TGTGCCAGCAGTCGAAGGACAGGGAACTCTGGGGCCAACGTCCTGACTTTC.

The chain is built from TRBV5-1 and TRBJ1-2; the match to TRBD1 covers 7 bases. The junction had 2 bases not matched to a gene; V was cut back by 1 base and J by 2 bases. The CDR3 is 14 residues long. Germline V lookup: CDR1 SGHRS, CDR2 YFSETQ. CDR3 in DNA: TGCGCCAGCAGCTTGAGGGGGCCGAACTATGGCTACACCTTC. This sequence encodes CASSLRGPNYGYTF.

J is TRBJ2-7 and V is TRBV24-1; 13 bases map to TRBD2. The V gene's germline CDR1 is KGHDR and CDR2 SFDVKD. There are 16 residues in the CDR3. J was trimmed by 3 bases and V by 7 bases; bases with no gene match: 8. CDR3 nucleotide sequence: TGTGCCACCAGAATTGGGACTAGCGGGATCTTCTACGAGCAGTACTTC. This sequence encodes CATRIGTSGIFYEQYF.

The chain combines TRBV28 with TRBJ2-1; 10 bases agree with TRBD1. The CDR3 runs to 15 residues. From germline, CDR1 is MDHEN and CDR2 SYDVKM. V was pared by 4 bases and J by 6 bases, with 6 bases of the junction left unmatched. The CDR3 DNA follows: TGTGCCAGCAGTTCTCCGGGACAGGGGTCCAATGAGCAGTTCTTC. Translated: CASSSPGQGSNEQFF. Combining the CDR3 with reference TRBV28 and TRBJ2-1 gives the whole variable domain DVKVTQSSRYLVKRTGEKVFLECVQDMDHENMFWYRQDPGLGLRLIYFSYDVKMKEKGDIPEGYSVSREKKERFSLILESASTNQTSMYLCASSSPGQGSNEQFFGPGTRLTVL.

The chain links TRBV6-2 or TRBV6-3 to TRBJ2-7, with D possibly matching TRBD1 (5 bases). V lost 2 bases to trimming and J lost 3 bases, with 11 bases between them. Germline V CDR1 and CDR2: MNHEY, SVGEGT. The CDR3 runs to 14 residues. CDR3 protein: CASSYGADLYEQYF. The CDR3 bases are TGTGCCAGCAGTTACGGGGCGGACCTCTACGAGCAGTACTTC.

This chain links TRBV6-2 or TRBV6-3 with TRBJ2-1; possible D gene TRBD2, 7 bases. This CDR3 comprises 17 residues. The V end was cut by 2 bases, the J end by 0 bases, with 14 bases between. Germline values: CDR1 MNHEY, CDR2 SVGEGT. The CDR3 bases are TGTGCCAGCAGTTACGTGCGGGGGCTGAGCTCCTACAATGAGCAGTTCTTC. Protein sequence: CASSYVRGLSSYNEQFF.

The chain employs TRBV12-3 or TRBV12-4 and TRBJ2-7; 7 positions agree with TRBD1. The trim removed 5 bases at V and 4 bases at J, leaving 5 bases unmatched. The CDR3 loop spans 13 amino acids. CDR3 region: CASSTGTVYEQYF. The CDR3, as DNA: TGTGCCAGCAGTACCGGGACAGTTTACGAGCAGTACTTC.

The V and J genes are TRBV2 and TRBJ2-3; 7 bases match TRBD2. V was clipped by 0 bases and J by 5 bases; unmatched bases: 11. The CDR3 is 17 amino acids. CDR1 and CDR2 from the germline V gene are SNHLY and FYNNEI. CDR3 residues: CASSEALGGRWEDTQYF. The CDR3 DNA reads TGTGCCAGCAGTGAAGCGCTGGGCGGGAGATGGGAAGATACGCAGTATTTT.

Here the CDR3 DNA reads TGTGCCAGCAGCCCGAATACAGGGGCTAACCCTAACACCGGGGAGCTGTTTTTT. Protein: CASSPNTGANPNTGELFF. The chain employs TRBV7-3 and TRBJ2-2; 7 nucleotides agree with TRBD1. The CDR3 has 18 residues. After removal of 5 bases from V and 2 bases from J, the junction contained 14 bases not matched to a gene. Germline CDR1 SGHTA, CDR2 FQGTGA.

V is TRBV5-1 and J is TRBJ2-3; D possibly corresponds to TRBD2 (6 bases). Trimming took 4 bases from V and 2 from J, leaving 11 bases between them. The CDR3 has 14 residues. Germline V CDR1 and CDR2: SGHRS, YFSETQ. The CDR3 bases are TGCGCCAGCAGCCCGGGACTTGCCACAGATACGCAGTATTTT. Its translation is CASSPGLATDTQYF.

This chain joins TRBV19 and TRBJ1-5, with D unclear. Germline V gene data show CDR1 as LNHDA and CDR2 as SQIVND (reference sequence). V gave up 2 bases and J gave up 5 bases, with 10 bases separating them. This CDR3 region has 14 residues. The CDR3 sequence is CASSIQAPHQPQHF. CDR3 nucleotide sequence: TGTGCCAGTAGTATACAGGCTCCCCATCAGCCCCAGCATTTT.

The chain combines TRBV7-9 with TRBJ2-1; maybe TRBD2 (6 bases). The CDR3 contains 16 residues. Trimming left V 1 base short and J 0 bases short, with 10 bases between. The V gene's germline CDR1 is SEHNR and CDR2 FQNEAQ (reference sequence). The CDR3 spells CASSLVGGSSYNEQFF. The CDR3 DNA reads as TGTGCCAGCAGCTTAGTGGGGGGTAGCTCCTACAATGAGCAGTTCTTC.

The chain couples TRBV6-5 to TRBJ2-5, with D tentatively TRBD2 (5 bases). The ends were cut back, 7 bases at V and 1 base at J, with 16 bases in the middle. There are 15 residues in the CDR3. The germline V gene has CDR1 MNHEY and CDR2 SVGAGI. CDR3 bases: TGTGCCAGCACCATAGGGAGCGGACGCCAAGAGACCCAGTACTTC. Residues: CASTIGSGRQETQYF.

V is TRBV7-2 and J is TRBJ1-3; no clear D. Trimming stripped 3 bases from V and 0 bases from J, with 12 bases between. Germline V lookup: CDR1 SGHTA, CDR2 FQGNSA. This CDR3 is built from 16 residues. CDR3 residues: CASSFVGAYSGNTIYF. As DNA, the CDR3 is TGTGCCAGCAGCTTCGTAGGAGCCTACTCTGGAAACACCATATATTTT.

Concerning this clone: Other DNA sequences in this specimen translate into the identical CDR3. The chain uses TRBV5-1 and TRBJ2-7; no clear D. The germline V and J ends were trimmed by 5 bases and 2 bases, with 8 bases remaining between them. The CDR3 runs 12 residues. Germline CDR1 and CDR2: SGHRS and YFSETQ. CDR3 sequence reads: CASSSQTYEQYF. Written as DNA, the CDR3 is TGCGCCAGCAGTAGCCAGACCTACGAGCAGTACTTC.

The CDR3 DNA sequence: TGTGCCAGCAGCCAAGTACAGGGCTACACCGGGGAGCTGTTTTTT. It translates to CASSQVQGYTGELFF. The V call is TRBV3-1 (or the pseudogene TRBV3-2), the J call TRBJ2-2, with D possibly TRBD1 on 6 matching bases. The CDR3 sequence is 15 residues long. Germline values: CDR1 LGHDT, CDR2 YNNKEL (reference sequence). Trimming cost V 1 base and J 3 bases, with 9 bases left between them.

The rearrangement joins TRBV2 to TRBJ2-1; D is unresolved. CDR1 and CDR2 (germline): SNHLY, FYNNEI. This CDR3 comprises 13 residues. V shed 8 bases and J shed 3 bases, with 11 bases lying between them. DNA for the CDR3: TGTGCCAGCCCTAGTACCCTCTACAATGAGCAGTTCTTC. Protein: CASPSTLYNEQFF.

The gene calls are TRBV6-5 and TRBJ1-1, with D possibly matching TRBD1 (5 bases). Germline CDR1 is MNHEY and CDR2 is SVGAGI. V lost 2 bases to trimming and J lost 2 bases, with 15 bases between them. The CDR3 contains 16 residues. The CDR3 reads CASSYGTIIGNTEAFF. Here the CDR3 DNA reads TGTGCCAGCAGTTACGGGACTATCATCGGAAACACTGAAGCTTTCTTT.

J is TRBJ2-7 and V is TRBV30; 8 nucleotides align to TRBD1. The V gene end was trimmed by 4 bases and the J gene end by 3 bases; junction bases not matched to a gene: 8. The CDR3 extends over 14 amino acids. Germline CDR1 reads GTSNPN; CDR2 reads SVGIG (reference sequence). The CDR3 reads CAWTADRDLYEQYF. The CDR3 bases are TGTGCCTGGACCGCGGACAGGGATCTCTACGAGCAGTACTTC. The complete variable domain, with remaining parts taken from reference TRBV30 and TRBJ2-7, reads SQTIHQWPATLVQPVGSPLSLECTVEGTSNPNLYWYRQAAGRGLQLLFYSVGIGQISSEVPQNLSASRPQDRQFILSSKKLLLSDSGFYLCAWTADRDLYEQYFGPGTRLTVT.